A single sample gave rise to the 2 T cell receptor beta chains below, sequenced in a study of cytomegalovirus exposure and HLA in healthy donors. Both 60 Vbeta primers and 13 Jbeta primers went into the PCR. This table comes from immunoSEQ multiplex PCR, and its TCRdb copy is limited to in-frame clones, with some not included. This table has 150,000 to 200,000 clones, around 80% appearing once. Sequences were obtained from PBMCs. These receptors were taken from a middle-aged man in good health and CMV-seronegative.

The chain recombines TRBV27 with TRBJ2-7; TRBD2 matches at 11 bases. V lost 6 bases, J lost 3 bases, and 1 base stayed unmatched. CDR3 length: 13 residues. Germline lookup yields CDR1 MNHEY and CDR2 SMNVEV (reference sequence). In DNA, the CDR3 is TGTGCCAGCAGGGGGACTAGCGGCTACGAGCAGTACTTC. It yields the protein CASRGTSGYEQYF.

A few counts support this clone. The V and J genes are TRBV4-3 and TRBJ1-4, with D possibly being TRBD1 (6 bases). The germline CDR1 and CDR2 sequences are LGHNA and YSLEER. V lost 2 bases to trimming and J lost 7 bases, with 14 bases between them. The CDR3 totals 15 residues. In nucleotides, the CDR3 is TGCGCCAGCAGCCAACAAGGGGGTGATGGTGAAAAACTGTTTTTT. This gives the protein CASSQQGGDGEKLFF.